One sample yielded the 18 T cell receptor beta chains listed below, sequenced in a study of T cells in Graves' hyperthyroidism and ophthalmopathy. TCR beta CDR3 sequences were amplified from RNA transcripts. The primer set for the first-round RT-PCR of the TCR CDR3 was HTBI. From the multiplex PCR reads, TCRdb called clonotypes with MiXCR, one entry per CDR3 protein. The sample includes fewer than 400,000 distinct CDR3 sequences, 15% to 19% of them seen just once. Sequencing input: blood. Receptor source: a woman aged 18 to 35 with Graves' hyperthyroidism that later progressed to Graves' ophthalmopathy.

There are many counts of this clonotype. The chain employs TRBV20-1 and TRBJ2-7, with D perhaps TRBD2 (6 bases). The V end was cut by 6 bases, the J end by 6 bases, with 18 bases between. The CDR3 runs 13 residues. Germline V CDR1 and CDR2: DFQATT, SNEGSKA (reference sequence). CDR3 nucleotide sequence: TGCAGTGCCCTCCGGGAGCAGCGCCGCGAGCAGTACTTC. As protein: CSALREQRREQYF.

A few counts support this clonotype. The chain combines TRBV9 with TRBJ1-4, with 8 bases that match TRBD1. CDR1 and CDR2 from the germline V gene are SGDLS and YYNGEE. The CDR3 contains 15 residues. V lost 1 base and J lost 3; bases outside the gene matches: 2. CDR3 loop: CASSVQGAANEKLFF. The CDR3 DNA follows: TGTGCCAGCAGCGTACAGGGGGCGGCTAATGAAAAACTGTTTTTT.

This clonotype has ten or more counts. The chain employs TRBV20-1 and TRBJ2-7, with TRBD2 matching 7 bases. The CDR3 contains 11 residues. The germline V gene has CDR1 DFQATT and CDR2 SNEGSKA (reference sequence). J was trimmed by 5 bases and V by 5 bases; bases with no gene match: 3. CDR3 in amino acids: CSALTSHEQYF. CDR3 in DNA: TGCAGTGCTCTGACTAGCCACGAGCAGTACTTC.

The sample holds a few counts of this clonotype. The J gene is TRBJ2-1, the V gene TRBV20-1; 10 bases are a match to TRBD2. The CDR3 contains 15 residues. The trim removed 2 bases at V and 4 bases at J, leaving 5 bases unmatched. Germline V gene data show CDR1 as DFQATT and CDR2 as SNEGSKA (reference sequence). The CDR3 coding sequence is TGCAGTGCTAGACTCCCGGGACTAGCGTACAATGAGCAGTTCTTC. It specifies CSARLPGLAYNEQFF.

This clonotype came up a few times. This sequence joins TRBV4-1 and TRBJ2-7; D may be TRBD1 (5 bases). The germline V and J ends were trimmed by 1 base and 2 bases, with 15 bases remaining between them. The CDR3 runs to 16 residues. Germline CDR1 MGHRA, CDR2 YSYEKL. CDR3 sequence: CASSQVTQGLTYEQYF. The CDR3 region has the DNA TGCGCCAGCAGCCAAGTTACGCAGGGCCTCACCTACGAGCAGTACTTC.

This clonotype was seen ten or more times. The chain links TRBV3-1 to TRBJ2-7; D may match TRBD1 or TRBD2 (7 bases each). Germline V gene sequence: CDR1 LGHDT, CDR2 YNNKEL (reference sequence). The CDR3 totals 12 residues. Trimming left V 4 bases short and J 7 bases short, with 11 bases between. For the CDR3, the DNA is TGTGCCAGCAGCCCAGGGGGGGTGGAGCAGTACTTC. Its protein is CASSPGGVEQYF.

This clonotype was picked up many times. The CDR3 DNA follows: TGTGCCTGGAGCAGAGAATCGGAGACCCAGTACTTC. Its protein product is CAWSRESETQYF. The chain couples TRBV30 to TRBJ2-5; D remains ambiguous. There are 12 residues in the CDR3. Trimming removed 3 bases from V and 5 bases from J, with 10 bases in between. Germline lookup yields CDR1 GTSNPN and CDR2 SVGIG (reference sequence).

The V gene is TRBV28, the J gene TRBJ2-3, with D possibly matching TRBD1 (6 bases). V lost 4 bases to trimming and J lost 6 bases, with 17 bases between them. The CDR3 loop spans 15 amino acids. Germline loops: CDR1 MDHEN, CDR2 SYDVKM. CDR3 coding DNA: TGTGCCAGCAGTTCCCGGGACACCCTCGGGGATACGCAGTATTTT. Amino acids: CASSSRDTLGDTQYF.

There are a few counts of this clonotype. The chain employs TRBV15 and TRBJ2-7; D perhaps matches TRBD1 (5 bases). The V end was cut by 3 bases, the J end by 5 bases, with 23 bases between. CDR3 length: 17 residues. The germline V gene encodes CDR1 LNHNV and CDR2 YYDKDF (reference sequence). CDR3 in DNA: TGTGCCACCAGCAGGGGTTTCAGGGAAATATACCACGACGAGCAGTACTTC. This translates into CATSRGFREIYHDEQYF.

The V and J genes are TRBV27 and TRBJ2-1; 12 nucleotides match TRBD2. The V segment lost 5 bases and the J segment 6 bases; nucleotides outside the gene matches: 5. Germline V gene lookup returns CDR1 MNHEY and CDR2 SMNVEV (reference sequence). The CDR3 contains 15 residues. CDR3 residues: CASSRSSGRVNEQFF. CDR3 DNA sequence: TGTGCCAGCAGTCGCTCTAGCGGGAGGGTCAATGAGCAGTTCTTC.

In its sample, this clonotype was seen many times. This chain joins TRBV11-2 and TRBJ2-3, with D perhaps matching TRBD1 (6 bases). The germline gives CDR1 SGHAT, CDR2 FQNNGV. V lost 4 bases and J 6 bases, leaving 20 bases between the germline ends. The length of the CDR3 is 16 residues. The CDR3 DNA reads TGTGCCAGCAGCTACTGGACAGACTCACAGCTCGATACGCAGTATTTT. The encoded protein is CASSYWTDSQLDTQYF.

In its sample, this clonotype was seen a few times. Germline and junction disagree at one end, which may indicate a read error. The chain carries TRBV9 and TRBJ2-1; no clear D. CDR3 length: 16 residues. From germline, CDR1 is SGDLS and CDR2 YYNGEE. The CDR3 is CASSVDQTTLTNEQLF. The CDR3 bases are TGTGCCAGCAGCGTCGACCAAACTACGCTTACCAATGAGCAGCTCTTC.

This clonotype came up a few times. The gene calls are TRBV19 and TRBJ2-1, with TRBD2 matching over 10 bases. The V gene's germline CDR1 is LNHDA and CDR2 SQIVND (reference sequence). The trim removed 5 bases at V and 1 base at J, leaving 5 bases unmatched. This CDR3 contains 16 residues. This chain's CDR3 is CASSRLAGESYNEQFF. As DNA, the CDR3 is TGTGCCAGTAGTCGTCTAGCGGGAGAATCCTACAATGAGCAGTTCTTC. Combining the CDR3 with reference TRBV19 and TRBJ2-1 gives the whole variable domain DGGITQSPKYLFRKEGQNVTLSCEQNLNHDAMYWYRQDPGQGLRLIYYSQIVNDFQKGDIAEGYSVSREKKESFPLTVTSAQKNPTAFYLCASSRLAGESYNEQFFGPGTRLTVL.

This chain joins TRBV4-2 and TRBJ2-7; D gene uncertain. V shed 4 bases and J shed 4 bases, with 11 bases lying between them. The germline gives CDR1 LGHNA, CDR2 YNFKEQ. The CDR3 runs 13 residues. The chain's CDR3 is CASSPNPIYEQYF. The CDR3 DNA follows: TGTGCCAGCAGCCCAAACCCGATTTACGAGCAGTACTTC.

This clonotype showed up many times. This chain's CDR3 is CASSLAASSVTQYF. In DNA form, the CDR3 reads TGTGCCAGCAGCTTAGCGGCTAGCTCTGTGACCCAGTACTTC. The chain employs TRBV11-2 and TRBJ2-5, with TRBD2 as a possible D gene (5 bases). V was shortened by 1 base and J by 7 bases, with 13 bases between the two germline ends. The CDR3 has 14 amino acids. Germline loops: CDR1 SGHAT, CDR2 FQNNGV. Combining the CDR3 with reference TRBV11-2 and TRBJ2-5 gives the whole variable domain EAGVAQSPRYKIIEKRQSVAFWCNPISGHATLYWYQQILGQGPKLLIQFQNNGVVDDSQLPKDRFSAERLKGVDSTLKIQPAKLEDSAVYLCASSLAASSVTQYFGPGTRLLVL.

This chain joins TRBV6-2 or TRBV6-3 and TRBJ1-4; a possible D gene is TRBD1 (6 bases). V gave up 5 bases and J gave up 6 bases, with 25 bases separating them. CDR1 is MNHEY and CDR2 is SVGEGT in the germline V gene. The CDR3 is 18 residues long. CDR3 amino acids: CASSTTRQAPFRDEKLFF. Written as DNA, the CDR3 is TGTGCCAGCAGTACCACTCGACAGGCCCCTTTCAGGGATGAAAAACTGTTTTTT.

This clonotype was counted ten times or more. The chain uses TRBV5-4 and TRBJ2-3; 8 positions match TRBD2. The germline V gene encodes CDR1 SGHNT and CDR2 YYREEE (reference sequence). The ends lost 1 base at V and 3 bases at J; junction bases unmatched: 10. The CDR3 is made up of 17 amino acids. The CDR3 coding sequence is TGTGCCAGCAGCTTGATTCCGACGGGAGGGCCGACAGATACGCAGTATTTT. This codes for CASSLIPTGGPTDTQYF.

This clonotype has a handful of counts. This chain joins TRBV6-4 and TRBJ2-3, with D hard to call. V was trimmed by 0 bases and J by 5 bases, leaving 9 bases between them. CDR1 and CDR2 (germline): MRHNA, SNTAGT. The CDR3 is made up of 14 amino acids. CDR3 amino acids: CASSDSPDGDTQYF. In DNA, the CDR3 is TGTGCCAGCAGTGACTCTCCAGATGGAGATACGCAGTATTTT.